This T cell receptor (beta chain) comes out of a study of post-analysis software for immune sequencing data (dated by TCRdb to about 2015). About the full investigation: Relapsing-remitting, secondary progressive and progressive-relapsing multiple sclerosis were recorded as disease courses, and subtype annotation was lacking for some patients. The multiple sclerosis patient repertoires were compared with under 13 previously published healthy control repertoires from donors aged roughly 6 to 27 years. A subset of samples was prepared in parallel using single-end sample barcoding, then pooled and co-amplified after Illumina adapter ligation. Study-wide findings and limitations: Significantly higher frequencies in patients than in controls were found for roughly 5 TRBV segments, including TRBV5-6, TRBV5-1 and TRBV20-1. Significantly lower normalized Chao1 diversity was found in multiple sclerosis patients than in controls, suggesting substantial peripheral T-cell clonal expansion. Strong co-clustering of samples prepared in the same batch was shown by direct clustering with F measure, prompting a batch-effect correction. The multiple sclerosis patient group was slightly younger than the control group.

V is trimmed back by 6 bases and J by 9 bases, and the junction contains 17 bases that no gene match accounts for. Taken from the germline V gene, the CDR1 and CDR2 loops are SGHTA and FQGNSA. The CDR3 spans 16 residues, from the cysteine through the phenylalanine. Only the CDR3 DNA is retained, 48 bases long and in frame from the first base. Details on this clonotype: Its antigen is unknown. The input lacks base qualities; no much larger clone sits a single base away.

TCR beta repertoires were profiled from peripheral blood of some 13 young patients with multiple sclerosis to demonstrate the VDJtools post-analysis software. The multiple sclerosis patients were children and adolescents ranging in age from about 6 to 17 years. The library was made by PCR. The sequencer listed for this sample is Illumina HiSeq 2500. To reduce PCR and sequencing biases, unique molecular identifiers were incorporated into the TCR beta cDNA libraries. Per 1 to 10 million input T cells, some 500,000 cDNA molecules were obtained, such that each molecule approximated one T cell. The patient libraries were prepared and sequenced using the same protocol as the earlier healthy control dataset. Samples belonging to the same batch were prepared together, multiplexed and sequenced on a shared HiSeq lane. The authors' analysis ran thus. Raw barcoded reads were processed with MIGEC, discarding single-read molecular identifier groups before consensus assembly and CDR3 extraction. Clonotype tables were post-analysed with VDJtools, and diversity was normalized by down-sampling all datasets to the smallest sample size. To correct batch-related cross-sample contamination, repertoire overlap clustering matched CDR3 amino acid sequences but not nucleotide sequences. Clones were called with MiXCR by TCRdb after fastp trimmed the public reads at Q25, and only in-frame beta chains were retained. Each entry is one CDR3 protein sequence, shown with its most common DNA and genes. What appears here as the V and J calls and clone size reflects TCRdb's work, not the paper's. This sample comprises roughly 800,000 distinct CDR3 sequences, 25% to 30% of them detected only once. The ten top clones hold around 0.6% of the sample.

The rearranged segments are TRBV7-2 and TRBJ2-1; the central 7 bases match TRBD2. This TCR was sampled from a girl aged 5 to 17 with multiple sclerosis. What was sequenced was blood. The CDR3 loop reads CASSPPAGKAVGEQFF. In nucleotides, the sequence is TGTGCCAGCAGTCCACCAGCGGGGAAGGCCGTTGGTGAGCAGTTCTTC. Beyond the CDR3, the reference TRBV7-2 and TRBJ2-1 genes provide the residues; the full variable domain reads: GAGVSQSPSNKVTEKGKDVELRCDPISGHTALYWYRQSLGQGLEFLIYFQGNSAPDKSGLPSDRFSAERTGGSVSTLTIQRTQQEDSAVYLCASSPPAGKAVGEQFFGPGTRLTVL.